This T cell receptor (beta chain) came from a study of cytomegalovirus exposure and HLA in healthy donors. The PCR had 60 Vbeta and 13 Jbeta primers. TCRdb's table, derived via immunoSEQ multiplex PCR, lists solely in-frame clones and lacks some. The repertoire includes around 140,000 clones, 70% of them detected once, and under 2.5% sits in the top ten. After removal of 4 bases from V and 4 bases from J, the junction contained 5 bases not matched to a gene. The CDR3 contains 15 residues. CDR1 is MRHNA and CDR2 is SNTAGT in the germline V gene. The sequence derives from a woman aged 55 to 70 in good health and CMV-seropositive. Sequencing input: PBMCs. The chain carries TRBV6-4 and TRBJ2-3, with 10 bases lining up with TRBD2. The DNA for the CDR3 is TGTGCCAGCAGTGGGAGCGGGAGGGCCCCAGATACGCAGTATTTT. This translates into CASSGSGRAPDTQYF.